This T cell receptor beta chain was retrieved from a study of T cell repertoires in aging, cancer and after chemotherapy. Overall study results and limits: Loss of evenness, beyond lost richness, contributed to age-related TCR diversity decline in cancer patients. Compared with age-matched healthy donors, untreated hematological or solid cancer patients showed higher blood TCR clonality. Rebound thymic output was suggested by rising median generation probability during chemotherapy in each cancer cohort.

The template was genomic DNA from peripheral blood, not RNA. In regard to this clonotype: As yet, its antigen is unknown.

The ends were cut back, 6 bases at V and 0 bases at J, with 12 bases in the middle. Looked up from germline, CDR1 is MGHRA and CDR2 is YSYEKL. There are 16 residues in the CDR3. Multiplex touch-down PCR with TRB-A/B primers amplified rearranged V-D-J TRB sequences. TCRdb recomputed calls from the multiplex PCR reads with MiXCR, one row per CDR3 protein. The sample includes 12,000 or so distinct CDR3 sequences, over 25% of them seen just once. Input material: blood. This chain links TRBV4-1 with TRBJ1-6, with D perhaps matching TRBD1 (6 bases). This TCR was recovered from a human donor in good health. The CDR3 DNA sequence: TGCGCCAGCAGTCTCACAGGGAGCTCCTATAATTCACCCCTCCACTTT. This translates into CASSLTGSSYNSPLHF.